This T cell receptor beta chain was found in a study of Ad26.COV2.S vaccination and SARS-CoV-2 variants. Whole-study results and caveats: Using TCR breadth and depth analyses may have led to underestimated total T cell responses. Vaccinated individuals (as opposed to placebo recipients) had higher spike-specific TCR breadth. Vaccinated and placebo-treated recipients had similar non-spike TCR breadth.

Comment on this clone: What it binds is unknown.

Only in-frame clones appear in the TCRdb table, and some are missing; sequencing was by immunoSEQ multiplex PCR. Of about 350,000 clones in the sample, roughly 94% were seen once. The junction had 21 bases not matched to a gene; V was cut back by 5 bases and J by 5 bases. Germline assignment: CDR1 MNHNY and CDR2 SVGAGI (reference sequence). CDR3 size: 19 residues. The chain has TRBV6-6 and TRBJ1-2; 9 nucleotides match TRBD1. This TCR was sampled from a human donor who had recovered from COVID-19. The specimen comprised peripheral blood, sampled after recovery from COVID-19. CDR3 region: CASSPAGGGTGSGSYGYTF. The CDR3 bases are TGTGCCAGCAGTCCCGCCGGGGGCGGGACAGGGTCAGGTAGTTATGGCTACACCTTC.